The next 26 T cell receptor beta chains were all read from a single sample in a study of blood T cell repertoires in COVID-19. The repertoire was sequenced with immunoSEQ multiplex PCR; TCRdb's copy has only in-frame clones and lacks some. The sample records about 47,000 clones, approximately 84% being singletons. The sequenced sample was peripheral blood. All receptors derive from a man aged 55 to 70 with acute or convalescent COVID-19.

The J gene is TRBJ1-2, the V gene TRBV19; TRBD1 is a possible D gene (5 bases). The germline gives CDR1 LNHDA, CDR2 SQIVND (reference sequence). The germline V and J ends were trimmed by 10 bases and 4 bases, with 19 bases remaining between them. The CDR3 runs to 14 residues. The CDR3 DNA reads TGTGCCACCGCCTTCCTAGGACACAGCTATGGCTACACCTTC. Encoded protein: CATAFLGHSYGYTF.

This clone was counted only a few times. The chain has TRBV28 and TRBJ2-1; 7 bases align to TRBD2. The J segment lost 6 bases and the V segment lost 5 bases, leaving 7 bases of the junction unmatched. The germline V gene encodes CDR1 MDHEN and CDR2 SYDVKM. CDR3 length: 14 residues. The CDR3 DNA reads as TGTGCCAGCAGTGGGGCGGGGAGGGTCAATGAGCAGTTCTTC. Translation: CASSGAGRVNEQFF.

V is TRBV5-6 and J is TRBJ1-2, with 8 nucleotides matching TRBD1. The CDR3 consists of 16 residues. Trimming removed 1 base from V and 1 base from J; junction bases left unmatched: 6. Germline CDR1 reads SGHDT; CDR2 reads YYEEEE. The CDR3 DNA reads TGTGCCAGCAGCTTGCTTAGGACAGGGAATAACTATGGCTACACCTTC. Its translation: CASSLLRTGNNYGYTF.

V is TRBV19 and J is TRBJ2-3; D may be TRBD2 (6 bases). The germline CDR1 and CDR2 sequences are LNHDA and SQIVND (reference sequence). The CDR3 consists of 14 residues. V lost 6 bases to trimming and J lost 6 bases, with 16 bases between them. The CDR3 DNA reads as TGTGCCAGTAGAAGGGAGGAAATCAGTGATACGCAGTATTTT. Translation gives CASRREEISDTQYF. The full variable domain, its missing parts supplied by reference TRBV19 and TRBJ2-3, is DGGITQSPKYLFRKEGQNVTLSCEQNLNHDAMYWYRQDPGQGLRLIYYSQIVNDFQKGDIAEGYSVSREKKESFPLTVTSAQKNPTAFYLCASRREEISDTQYFGPGTRLTVL.

This clone has only a few counts. The V and J genes are TRBV19 and TRBJ2-1; 9 bases fit TRBD2. V trimming: 9 bases; J trimming: 4 bases; junction bases outside the gene matches: 10. CDR1 and CDR2 from the germline V gene are LNHDA and SQIVND (reference sequence). This CDR3 comprises 15 residues. CDR3: CASQPGLALYNEQFF. The CDR3 DNA follows: TGTGCCAGCCAACCGGGACTAGCCTTATACAATGAGCAGTTCTTC.

The rearrangement joins TRBV11-1 to TRBJ1-2; D ambiguous. Germline values: CDR1 SGHAT, CDR2 FQDESV (reference sequence). V was trimmed by 1 base and J by 5 bases, leaving 5 bases between them. This CDR3 is 12 amino acids long. CDR3 amino acids: CASSLGLYGYTF. CDR3 DNA: TGTGCCAGCAGCTTAGGACTATATGGCTACACCTTC.

The CDR3, as DNA: TGTGCCAGCAGCCAAGAAGAAACCAGCGGGGGACCTAAAAACATTCAGTACTTC. Protein product: CASSQEETSGGPKNIQYF. V usage is TRBV4-2 and J usage is TRBJ2-4; 8 positions match TRBD2. The CDR3 sequence is 18 residues long. Germline V gives CDR1 LGHNA, CDR2 YNFKEQ. Trimming cost V 0 bases and J 4 bases; bases outside gene matches: 11.

The genes are TRBV10-3 and TRBJ2-2; TRBD1 matches at 12 bases. This CDR3 has 14 residues. CDR1 ENHRY and CDR2 SYGVKD come from the germline V gene. V lost 8 bases to trimming and J lost 7 bases; unmatched junction nucleotides: 5. The CDR3 region has the DNA TGTGCCATCGCGGGACAGGGGGCAAGCGGGGAGCTGTTTTTT. Translating gives CAIAGQGASGELFF.

V gene TRBV30 combines with J gene TRBJ1-1; D is uncertain. V was trimmed by 3 bases and J by 0 bases, leaving 5 bases between them. The CDR3 is 12 residues long. Germline CDR1 is GTSNPN and CDR2 is SVGIG (reference sequence). The DNA for the CDR3 is TGTGCCTGGAGCGGGATGAACACTGAAGCTTTCTTT. This gives the protein CAWSGMNTEAFF.

This clone was detected only a few times. This sequence joins TRBV19 and TRBJ1-3; D call uncertain. This CDR3 has 14 residues. V gave up 5 bases and J gave up 0 bases, with 8 bases separating them. Germline V gives CDR1 LNHDA, CDR2 SQIVND (reference sequence). Here the CDR3 reads CASSQRNSGNTIYF. CDR3 coding DNA: TGTGCCAGTAGTCAGAGGAACTCTGGAAACACCATATATTTT.

This clone has more than one count but fewer than ten. The rearrangement uses TRBV5-5 and TRBJ2-7, with TRBD1 as a possible D gene (5 bases). Germline V gene sequence: CDR1 SGHKS, CDR2 YYEKEE (reference sequence). Trimming took off 4 bases at V and 2 bases at J, with 16 bases between the two ends. The CDR3 is 15 amino acids. CDR3 sequence reads: CASSEKTVLPYEQYF. DNA of the CDR3: TGTGCCAGCAGCGAGAAGACAGTCCTACCCTACGAGCAGTACTTC.

This chain connects TRBV6-5 to TRBJ1-2, with no clear D. There are 14 residues in the CDR3. Trimming removed 2 bases at V and 6 bases at J, with 13 bases between. Germline V gene data show CDR1 as MNHEY and CDR2 as SVGAGI. CDR3 amino acids: CASSYQPEGHGYTF. CDR3 coding DNA: TGTGCCAGCAGTTACCAACCCGAGGGTCATGGCTACACCTTC.

The CDR3 region has the DNA TGTGCCAGCACCCCCTTCGTGAACACCGGGGAGCTGTTTTTT. Residues: CASTPFVNTGELFF. The chain is built from TRBV21-1 and TRBJ2-2; the table's D call of TRBD2 was not tested on the DNA. TRBV21-1 is listed as a pseudogene. The CDR3 totals 14 residues.

The V and J genes are TRBV9 and TRBJ2-2; tentatively, D is TRBD1 (6 bases). V was cut by 4 bases and J by 1 base, with 14 bases left in between. Per the germline V gene, CDR1 is SGDLS and CDR2 is YYNGEE. The CDR3 has 16 residues. The CDR3 sequence is CASSTAVGGNTGELFF. In DNA form, the CDR3 reads TGTGCCAGCAGCACCGCGGTAGGGGGGAACACCGGGGAGCTGTTTTTT.

DNA for the CDR3: TGTGCCAGTAGGACAGGGGGCCATGAGCAGTTCTTC. As protein: CASRTGGHEQFF. The V call is TRBV19, the J call TRBJ2-1, with 10 bases aligning to TRBD1. CDR3 length: 12 residues. J gave up 8 bases and V 6 bases, and 1 base lay outside the gene matches. Germline CDR1 LNHDA, CDR2 SQIVND (reference sequence). Variable domain in full (rest from reference TRBV19 and TRBJ2-1): DGGITQSPKYLFRKEGQNVTLSCEQNLNHDAMYWYRQDPGQGLRLIYYSQIVNDFQKGDIAEGYSVSREKKESFPLTVTSAQKNPTAFYLCASRTGGHEQFFGPGTRLTVL.

This clone was counted between two and nine times. V is TRBV30 and J is TRBJ1-2; possibly TRBD1 for D (5 bases). Trimming left V 5 bases short and J 2 bases short, with 6 bases between. This CDR3 spans 11 amino acids. Germline assignment: CDR1 GTSNPN and CDR2 SVGIG (reference sequence). CDR3 nucleotide sequence: TGTGCCTGGGACAGAAACTATGGCTACACCTTC. Translation gives CAWDRNYGYTF.

The chain recombines TRBV12-3 or TRBV12-4 with TRBJ1-2; maybe TRBD1 (5 bases). Trimming pared 4 bases from V and 5 bases from J, leaving 8 bases between. There are 12 residues in the CDR3. DNA of the CDR3: TGTGCCAGCAGTTCCAGGGCATATGGCTACACCTTC. It yields the protein CASSSRAYGYTF.

V is TRBV2 and J is TRBJ1-5; D is uncertain. Germline CDR1 SNHLY, CDR2 FYNNEI. CDR3 length: 14 amino acids. The V and J ends lost 5 bases and 0 bases respectively, with 8 bases between them. As DNA, the CDR3 is TGTGCCAGCAGTACCGGGGTTAGCAATCAGCCCCAGCATTTT. It is translated as CASSTGVSNQPQHF.

This clone was detected only a few times. The genes are TRBV29-1 and TRBJ2-7, with no clear D. CDR3 length: 11 amino acids. Trimming stripped 8 bases from V and 1 base from J, with 9 bases between. CDR1 SQVTM and CDR2 ANQGSEA come from the germline V gene. The CDR3 nucleotides read TGCAGCATATCGGAGTCCTACGAGCAGTACTTC. It translates to CSISESYEQYF.

This clone was detected once. The genes are TRBV4-2 and TRBJ1-1; 7 positions match TRBD1. The V gene's germline CDR1 is LGHNA and CDR2 YNFKEQ. The CDR3 is 13 amino acids. After removal of 1 base from V and 9 bases from J, the junction contained 5 bases not matched to a gene. The CDR3, as DNA: TGTGCCAGCAGCCAAGCCCAACAGGGGAAAGCTTTCTTT. Amino acids: CASSQAQQGKAFF.

The gene calls are TRBV10-3 and TRBJ1-6, with TRBD1 identical over 9 bases. V trimming: 2 bases; J trimming: 7 bases; junction bases outside the gene matches: 6. The CDR3 has 16 amino acids. Germline CDR1 reads ENHRY; CDR2 reads SYGVKD. The CDR3 loop is CAISEVDRGLNSPLHF. The DNA for the CDR3 is TGTGCCATCAGTGAGGTCGACAGGGGGTTAAATTCACCCCTCCACTTT.

V and J are TRBV5-4 and TRBJ2-2; D possibly corresponds to TRBD2 (7 bases). CDR3 length: 15 residues. Trimming took off 2 bases at V and 6 bases at J, with 14 bases between the two ends. Germline V gene data show CDR1 as SGHNT and CDR2 as YYREEE (reference sequence). For the CDR3, the DNA is TGTGCCAGCAGCTTCTTGGGGGGGCGGTCCGGGGAGCTGTTTTTT. It yields the protein CASSFLGGRSGELFF.

This sequence joins TRBV29-1 and TRBJ1-1; 8 bases line up with TRBD1. The CDR3 is 18 residues long. Trimming cost V 8 bases and J 0 bases; bases outside gene matches: 20. Germline V gene sequence: CDR1 SQVTM, CDR2 ANQGSEA. The DNA for the CDR3 is TGCAGCTACAGACAGGGGATGTCCATGGGGCTCATGAACACTGAAGCTTTCTTT. Its translation is CSYRQGMSMGLMNTEAFF.

The CDR3 nucleotides are TGTGCCAGCTACTCGCCGGGTATCTCTGGAAACACCATATATTTT. Amino acids: CASYSPGISGNTIYF. The chain couples TRBV28 to TRBJ1-3; D gene uncertain. V was trimmed by 8 bases and J by 0 bases, leaving 14 bases between them. This CDR3 comprises 15 residues. Germline CDR1 is MDHEN and CDR2 is SYDVKM.

The chain has TRBV9 and TRBJ1-1; 8 nucleotides line up with TRBD1. This CDR3 is 15 amino acids long. The germline gives CDR1 SGDLS, CDR2 YYNGEE. Trimming removed 3 bases from V and 5 bases from J; junction bases left unmatched: 9. The CDR3 nucleotides are TGTGCCAGCAGCGCCCAACAGGGGGTCGGTACTGAAGCTTTCTTT. Protein product: CASSAQQGVGTEAFF.

V gene TRBV4-1 combines with J gene TRBJ1-5, with TRBD1 identical over 10 bases. Germline CDR1 MGHRA, CDR2 YSYEKL. V shed 4 bases and J 3 bases; nucleotides not matched to a gene: 18. The CDR3 is 20 amino acids. The CDR3 spells CASSLRGPDETGGFNQPQHF. CDR3 DNA: TGCGCCAGCAGCCTCCGCGGCCCAGATGAGACAGGGGGCTTCAATCAGCCCCAGCATTTT.